This T cell receptor (beta chain) derives from a study of CD8+CD57+ T cells in acquired aplastic anemia. Study-wide background: DNA from sorted CD4+ and CD8+ cells averaged roughly 3.4 ug. Sequencing produced an average of about 10.8 million reads per healthy donor for CD4+ cells.

Trimming took 7 bases from V and 4 from J, leaving 17 bases between them. Per germline, CDR1 SGHDT and CDR2 YYEEEE. There are 14 residues in the CDR3. Note on this clonotype: The antigen is undetermined.

Genomic DNA, the template, was used for profiling of the TCR beta VDJ and CDR3. From the reads, TCRdb called clonotypes with MiXCR, one entry per CDR3 protein. This table has approximately 200,000 distinct CDR3 sequences, about 53% appearing once. Study-wide results and caveats: In CD8+ cells, Simpson's diversity showed no significant difference between patients and controls. It was found that twenty-nine CD8+ CDR3 sequences were shared between patients and controls.

This clonotype was obtained from a human donor in good health, serving as a control. The chain employs TRBV5-6 and TRBJ2-5, with D perhaps matching TRBD1 or TRBD2 (6 bases each). The specimen was sorted CD4+, CD8+, or CD8+CD57+ T cells (not recorded which) from PBMCs. The CDR3 protein is CASGLSEGGETQYF. CDR3 nucleotides: TGTGCCAGCGGGCTGTCTGAGGGGGGAGAGACCCAGTACTTC.